The clone carrying this T cell receptor (beta chain) turned up a few times. Its specificity is not known. Using a J-beta primer mix together with a sample-barcoded 5' primer, a second PCR was run for about 6 to 12 cycles. Each cDNA molecule was tagged by a template-switch adaptor that had 12 random nucleotides. One entry per CDR3 protein, called by TCRdb with MiXCR from the 5' RACE reads. The profile shows 700,000 to 900,000 distinct CDR3 sequences, roughly 24% of them singletons. The sample comes from a study of blood T cells in healthy people across ages. The germline CDR1 and CDR2 sequences are DFQATT and SNEGSKA (reference sequence). The CDR3 sequence is 14 residues long. V dropped 0 bases and J dropped 0 bases, with 5 bases sitting between them. General observations from the study: Because donor CMV status was unknown, expanded clonotype changes were possibly confounded. Donors of long life had a larger count of naive CD4+ cells and greater diversity than aged donors.

Separately, the same data were catalogued under a study of T cells of mothers and their children.

The specimen sequenced was blood. The chain carries TRBV20-1 and TRBJ1-4; unclear D gene. The TCR originated in a boy aged 5-17 years in good health. CDR3 sequence (DNA): TGCAGTGCTAGAGAGTATGCAACTAATGAAAAACTGTTTTTT. Translated, it gives CSAREYATNEKLFF.